The rows below give T cell receptor beta chains drawn from one sample of a study of T cell repertoires in ileal Crohn's disease. Measured with immunoSEQ multiplex PCR; TCRdb has only the in-frame clones, and not every one. The sample lists about 60,000 clones; 70% to 90% were seen once. The source material was ileal tissue. These receptors came from an adult with Crohn's disease. Both conserved end residues are part of each CDR3. D genes are given only for firm matches. Clone size is not always given. Where it is, it says once, few, many or a class for expanded clones.

clone_size	d_call	j_call	v_call	cdr3_aa	cdr3_nt
few	TRBD1	TRBJ1-1	TRBV10-3	CAIRDRVRDTEAFF	TGTGCCATCAGGGACAGGGTGCGGGACACTGAAGCTTTCTTT
-	TRBD1	TRBJ2-2	TRBV6-7	CAGRTGNSGELFF	TGTGCCGGGAGGACAGGGAATTCCGGGGAGCTGTTTTTT
-	-	TRBJ2-7	TRBV2	CASREYEQYF	TGTGCCAGCAGGGAGTACGAGCAGTACTTC
-	TRBD1	TRBJ1-4	TRBV28	CASSFGQGNEKLFF	TGTGCCAGCAGTTTTGGACAGGGTAATGAAAAACTGTTTTTT
once	-	TRBJ1-1	TRBV5-8	CASSSQGRTEAFF	TGTGCCAGCAGCTCCCAGGGTAGGACTGAAGCTTTCTTT
-	TRBD1	TRBJ1-2	TRBV19	CASSIRTGGYGYTF	TGTGCCAGTAGTATCCGGACAGGGGGGTATGGCTACACCTTC
-	TRBD1	TRBJ2-7	TRBV7-8	CASSSGTGDEQYF	TGTGCCAGCAGCTCCGGGACAGGGGACGAGCAGTACTTC
-	-	TRBJ1-2	TRBV30	CAWSQNRDGYTF	TGTGCCTGGAGCCAGAACAGGGATGGCTACACCTTC
-	TRBD1	TRBJ2-5	TRBV5-1	CASSFVDRGRKETQYF	TGCGCCAGCAGCTTTGTGGACAGGGGGAGGAAAGAGACCCAGTACTTC
-	TRBD1	TRBJ2-1	TRBV14	CASTGGDEQFF	TGTGCCAGCACAGGGGGCGATGAGCAGTTCTTC
-	TRBD2	TRBJ2-3	TRBV7-2	CASSIGTSYTQYF	TGTGCCAGCAGCATTGGGACTAGTTATACGCAGTATTTT
-	-	TRBJ1-1	TRBV2	CASSHSGGTEAFF	TGTGCCAGCAGCCACAGTGGGGGGACTGAAGCTTTCTTT
-	-	TRBJ2-2	TRBV5-1	CASSAGSTNTGELFF	TGCGCCAGCAGCGCCGGGTCGACGAACACCGGGGAGCTGTTTTTT
once	TRBD1	TRBJ1-4	TRBV6-1	CASSEDITHTGASEKLFF	TGTGCCAGCAGTGAAGATATAACACACACAGGGGCCTCTGAAAAACTGTTTTTT
-	-	TRBJ2-6	TRBV19	CASSLSDFRAGANVLTF	TGTGCCAGTAGCCTTTCTGATTTCAGGGCTGGGGCCAACGTCCTGACTTTC
-	TRBD2	TRBJ2-7	TRBV7-2	CASSLVSSGRGPYEQYF	TGTGCCAGCAGCTTAGTGTCTAGCGGGAGAGGCCCCTACGAGCAGTACTTC
-	-	TRBJ2-1	TRBV7-9	CASSSGLNNEQFF	TGTGCCAGCAGCTCGGGACTCAACAATGAGCAGTTCTTC
-	-	TRBJ2-3	TRBV6-5	CASSKGAWADTQYF	TGTGCCAGCAGTAAAGGGGCTTGGGCAGATACGCAGTATTTT
-	-	TRBJ1-1	TRBV7-3	CASSPSGASAEAFF	TGTGCCAGCAGCCCCTCTGGGGCTTCAGCTGAAGCTTTCTTT
few	-	TRBJ2-4	TRBV19	CASSNHGLKNIQYF	TGTGCCAGTAGCAATCACGGACTCAAAAACATTCAGTACTTC
once	-	TRBJ2-1	TRBV11-3	CASSFAGYEQFF	TGTGCCAGCAGCTTCGCCGGTTATGAGCAGTTCTTC
-	TRBD2	TRBJ2-1	TRBV2	CASRGFTSGGALNEQFF	TGTGCCAGCAGAGGTTTTACTAGCGGGGGGGCTCTCAATGAGCAGTTCTTC
-	TRBD1	TRBJ1-5	TRBV6-1	CATAPETGGIQPQHF	TGTGCCACCGCACCTGAGACAGGGGGCATTCAGCCCCAGCATTTT
-	-	TRBJ2-5	TRBV5-4	CASSSWTVRTVQTQYF	TGTGCCAGCAGCTCCTGGACAGTCAGGACTGTTCAGACCCAGTACTTC
once	TRBD1	TRBJ1-5	TRBV18	CASSSQTGGLLSQHF	TGTGCCAGCTCATCACAGACAGGGGGCCTTCTATCCCAGCATTTT
once	TRBD1	TRBJ1-1	TRBV30	CAWSVPGQGTEAFF	TGTGCCTGGAGTGTCCCGGGACAGGGCACTGAAGCTTTCTTT
-	-	TRBJ2-7	TRBV30	CAWSVPLKPYEQYF	TGTGCCTGGAGTGTACCACTAAAACCCTACGAGCAGTACTTC
-	-	TRBJ1-1	TRBV5-1	CASVRSPGETEAFF	TGCGCCAGCGTCCGCAGCCCGGGGGAGACTGAAGCTTTCTTT
once	-	TRBJ1-2	TRBV27	CASSLAGPNYGYTF	TGTGCCAGCAGTTTAGCAGGCCCCAACTATGGCTACACCTTC
-	-	TRBJ1-3	TRBV5-4	CASSLPGDNSGNTIYF	TGTGCCAGCAGCTTACCAGGGGACAACTCTGGAAACACCATATATTTT
-	TRBD1	TRBJ2-5	TRBV6-1	CASSRTGAETQYF	TGTGCCAGCAGCAGGACAGGGGCAGAGACCCAGTACTTC
-	-	TRBJ1-1	TRBV2	CASSETGITRTEAFF	TGTGCCAGCAGTGAAACAGGGATAACAAGAACTGAAGCTTTCTTT
once	-	TRBJ2-3	TRBV10-3	CATDQDTTSENGTDTQYF	TGTGCCACTGACCAGGACACAACCTCCGAGAATGGGACAGATACGCAGTATTTT
once	-	TRBJ2-1	TRBV7-2	CASSLVAKQFF	TGTGCCAGCAGCTTAGTTGCGAAGCAGTTCTTC
-	-	TRBJ1-1	TRBV7-9	CASSFDSRMNTEAFF	TGTGCCAGCAGCTTCGACAGTCGCATGAACACTGAAGCTTTCTTT
-	-	TRBJ1-1	TRBV9	CASSVSAAMNTEAFF	TGTGCCAGCAGCGTTTCAGCGGCCATGAACACTGAAGCTTTCTTT
-	-	TRBJ1-1	TRBV5-6	CASSFGRGYTEAFF	TGTGCCAGCAGCTTCGGAAGAGGGTACACTGAAGCTTTCTTT
-	-	TRBJ2-3	TRBV19	CASRSRESADTQYF	TGTGCCAGTAGGTCCCGGGAGAGCGCAGATACGCAGTATTTT
once	TRBD1	TRBJ1-2	TRBV6-5	CASSYSRRDSYGYTF	TGTGCCAGCAGTTACTCTCGCCGGGACAGCTATGGCTACACCTTC
-	-	TRBJ1-5	TRBV19	CASGQPPQHF	TGTGCCAGTGGACAACCGCCCCAGCATTTT